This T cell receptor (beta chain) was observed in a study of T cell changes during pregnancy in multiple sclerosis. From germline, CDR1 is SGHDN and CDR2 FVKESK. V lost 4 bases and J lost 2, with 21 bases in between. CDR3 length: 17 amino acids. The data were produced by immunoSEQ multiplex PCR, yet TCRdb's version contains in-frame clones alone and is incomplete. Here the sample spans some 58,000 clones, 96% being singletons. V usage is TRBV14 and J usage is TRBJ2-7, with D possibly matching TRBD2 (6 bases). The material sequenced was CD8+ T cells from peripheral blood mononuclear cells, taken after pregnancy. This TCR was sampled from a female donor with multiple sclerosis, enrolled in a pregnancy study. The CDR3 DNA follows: TGTGCCAGCAGCCGCACCGACGGCGGGCGGGAAGCCTACGAGCAGTACTTC. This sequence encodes CASSRTDGGREAYEQYF.